This is a list of T cell receptor beta chains from one sample in a study of TIL therapy for anti-PD-1-resistant metastatic lung cancer. Measured with immunoSEQ multiplex PCR; TCRdb has only the in-frame clones, and not every one. The sample includes some 90,000 clones, approximately 65% of them seen just once. The sequenced sample was tumor tissue, obtained at baseline. These receptors originate from a person between 25 and 79 years old with non-small cell lung cancer. The CDR3 runs from the conserved cysteine through the conserved F or W. The D gene is left open where the match is weak. A clone size is listed for some rows: how often the clone was seen (once, few, many), or a class if it is expanded.

J,V,D,size,CDR3,DNA
TRBJ2-2,TRBV27,TRBD1,NA,CASSRADRGRVRELFF,TGTGCCAGCAGCCGCGCGGACAGGGGAAGGGTTAGGGAGCTGTTTTTT
TRBJ2-1,TRBV18,NA,NA,CASSPPASTNEQFF,TGTGCCAGCTCACCGCCCGCTAGTACCAATGAGCAGTTCTTC
TRBJ1-2,TRBV7-3,TRBD1,once,CASSLNLGQGAKGYTF,TGTGCCAGCAGCTTAAATTTGGGACAGGGGGCTAAAGGCTACACCTTC
TRBJ1-5,TRBV5-1,NA,NA,CASSLGYSNQPQHF,TGCGCCAGCAGCTTGGGGTACAGCAATCAGCCCCAGCATTTT
TRBJ2-3,TRBV7-2,NA,NA,CASSSLSDTQYF,TGTGCCAGCAGTTCTTTATCAGATACGCAGTATTTT
TRBJ2-7,TRBV25-1,NA,NA,CASSTGTTYEQYF,TGTGCCAGTTCGACAGGGACTACCTACGAGCAGTACTTC
TRBJ1-5,TRBV27,NA,NA,CASSLLGGDQPQHF,TGTGCCAGCAGTTTATTGGGGGGAGATCAGCCCCAGCATTTT
TRBJ1-1,TRBV7-3,TRBD1,NA,CASSRDRGSTEAFF,TGTGCCAGCAGTCGAGACAGGGGGTCTACTGAAGCTTTCTTT
TRBJ2-4,TRBV11-2,NA,NA,CASSFARRDIQYF,TGTGCCAGCAGCTTTGCTAGACGGGACATTCAGTACTTC
TRBJ1-2,TRBV7-2,NA,NA,CASSLVGGSGYGYTF,TGTGCCAGCAGCTTAGTCGGCGGTTCAGGCTATGGCTACACCTTC
TRBJ2-7,TRBV11-1,NA,NA,CASRGGHFTYEQYF,TGTGCCAGCAGAGGGGGACACTTCACCTACGAGCAGTACTTC
TRBJ2-1,TRBV28,TRBD2,few,CASRGLAGRYNEQFF,TGTGCCAGCAGGGGGCTAGCGGGAAGATACAATGAGCAGTTCTTC
TRBJ1-4,TRBV3-1/TRBV3-2,TRBD1,few,CASSQGTGVTNEKLFF,TGTGCCAGCAGCCAAGGGACAGGGGTAACTAATGAAAAACTGTTTTTT
TRBJ2-3,TRBV24-1,TRBD1,NA,CATSDGRTGGDTQYF,TGTGCCACCAGTGACGGGAGGACAGGGGGTGATACGCAGTATTTT
TRBJ1-6,TRBV10-3,NA,NA,CAISESVGMGSPLHF,TGTGCCATCAGTGAGTCGGTGGGGATGGGTTCACCCCTCCACTTT
TRBJ1-1,TRBV6-5,NA,few,CASSYFPESEAFF,TGTGCCAGCAGTTACTTCCCGGAGTCTGAAGCTTTCTTT
TRBJ1-4,TRBV30,NA,few,CAWSAKVNEKLFF,TGTGCCTGGAGTGCAAAGGTTAATGAAAAACTGTTTTTT
TRBJ2-2,TRBV7-9,NA,NA,CASTRGANTGELFF,TGTGCCAGCACCCGAGGTGCGAACACCGGGGAGCTGTTTTTT
TRBJ1-6,TRBV11-2,NA,few,CASSSTGNSPLHF,TGTGCCAGCAGCTCTACCGGAAATTCACCCCTCCACTTT
TRBJ1-1,TRBV5-1,TRBD1,NA,CASSLQQGAQGRAFF,TGCGCCAGCAGCTTGCAACAGGGGGCGCAGGGGAGGGCTTTCTTT